A selection of T cell receptor beta chains follows, all from one sample in a study of T cell responses to AZD1222 COVID-19 vaccine. The repertoire was sequenced with immunoSEQ multiplex PCR; TCRdb's copy has only in-frame clones and lacks some. The data hold 85,000 to 90,000 clones, with 85% to 90% observed a single time. Sequences were derived from peripheral blood, sampled on day 0 of MenACWY control vaccination. These receptors were obtained from an adult in good health. Each CDR3 is given with its conserved first and last residue. D genes are given only for firm matches. Some rows have no size entry. The others give once, few or many, or a class for an expanded clone.

TGTGCCAGCAGCTCGGGGCGGGCGTATAATTCACCCCTCCACTTT	CASSSGRAYNSPLHF	-	TRBJ1-6	TRBV6-6	-
TGCGCCAGCAGTGTTGAAGGACGATTCGCAGATACGCAGTATTTT	CASSVEGRFADTQYF	-	TRBJ2-3	TRBV10-1	-
TGTGCCAGCAGCTTTTCTACAGCAACCTCTGGAAACACCATATATTTT	CASSFSTATSGNTIYF	-	TRBJ1-3	TRBV13	-
TGTGCCTGGAGTGTAGGTGGCGGGATTCAGCCCCAGCATTTT	CAWSVGGGIQPQHF	-	TRBJ1-5	TRBV30	-
TGTGCCAGCAGCTTAACACAGGGATGGGACACTGAAGCTTTCTTT	CASSLTQGWDTEAFF	-	TRBJ1-1	TRBV7-6	few
TGTGCCAGCAGGGGACAGGGGGTTATGGGTGAAAAACTGTTTTTT	CASRGQGVMGEKLFF	TRBD1	TRBJ1-4	TRBV2	-
TGTGCCAGCAGCCAAGCACTAGCGGGGGAATTTGAGCAGTTCTTC	CASSQALAGEFEQFF	TRBD2	TRBJ2-1	TRBV14	once
TGTGCCAGCAGCGAAAGAGGTCGGGACAGGGGGCGAGGGGCTTTCTTT	CASSERGRDRGRGAFF	TRBD1	TRBJ1-1	TRBV4-2	-
TGTGCCATCAGTGAGTCTTCCTATGAGCAGTTCTTC	CAISESSYEQFF	-	TRBJ2-1	TRBV10-3	-
TGTGCCAGCAGTCTCCTAATGATGACAGGTCTATCGAGAGATACGCAGTATTTT	CASSLLMMTGLSRDTQYF	-	TRBJ2-3	TRBV5-5	once
TGTGCCAGCAGTCTCAGCTGGAGAGGAGAGACCCAGTACTTC	CASSLSWRGETQYF	-	TRBJ2-5	TRBV6-2/TRBV6-3	once
TGTGCCTGGAGTGTAGAAACCGGCTACACCTTC	CAWSVETGYTF	-	TRBJ1-2	TRBV30	-
TGTGCCAGTACGGAAGTCTCTGGAAACACCATATATTTT	CASTEVSGNTIYF	-	TRBJ1-3	TRBV19	-
TGTGCCAGCAGTTACGACGGACATAGCAATCAGCCCCAGCATTTT	CASSYDGHSNQPQHF	-	TRBJ1-5	TRBV6-5	-
TGTGCCAGCAGGGTGTGGGGAGGAGACACTGAAGCTTTCTTT	CASRVWGGDTEAFF	-	TRBJ1-1	TRBV6-5	-
TGTGCCAGCTCACCACGACGGACAGGGGAAGGAGCCGGGGAGCTGTTTTTT	CASSPRRTGEGAGELFF	TRBD1	TRBJ2-2	TRBV18	-
TGTGCCAGCAACCTAGACAGCGACAATTCACCCCTCCACTTT	CASNLDSDNSPLHF	-	TRBJ1-6	TRBV6-5	-
TGCGCCAGCAGCTCTTCAGGGGAGGGTGGCTACACCTTC	CASSSSGEGGYTF	-	TRBJ1-2	TRBV5-1	-
TGTGCCAGCACGGGTGGGAGGGTGAGCAATCAGCCCCAGCATTTT	CASTGGRVSNQPQHF	-	TRBJ1-5	TRBV6-5	-
TGTGCCAGCAGCCAGGAGACTACCGGGACGGGGACCTACGAGCAGTACTTC	CASSQETTGTGTYEQYF	-	TRBJ2-7	TRBV4-2	medium-sized
TGTGCCATCAAGGGACAGGGTGAACCTTACTATGGCTACACCTTC	CAIKGQGEPYYGYTF	TRBD1	TRBJ1-2	TRBV6-5	-
TGTGCCAGCAGCCTTTGGCAAGAGACCCAGTACTTC	CASSLWQETQYF	-	TRBJ2-5	TRBV5-4	-
TGTGCCAGCAGCTTAGTAATGGGCCCGGGAGATTCACCCCTCCACTTT	CASSLVMGPGDSPLHF	-	TRBJ1-6	TRBV11-2	-
TGCAGCGCCTCGACAAAGAACACTGAAGCTTTCTTT	CSASTKNTEAFF	-	TRBJ1-1	TRBV29-1	-
TGTGCCAGCAGCGTAGAACTAGGACCCTACGAGCAGTACTTC	CASSVELGPYEQYF	-	TRBJ2-7	TRBV9	-
TGTGCCATCAGTGTAGAGGACAACACTGAAGCTTTCTTT	CAISVEDNTEAFF	-	TRBJ1-1	TRBV10-3	once
TGTGCCAGCAGCGCGACAGGGACCCTATACAATGAGCAGTTCTTC	CASSATGTLYNEQFF	TRBD1	TRBJ2-1	TRBV9	-
TGTGCCAGCATAGGACCGTGGGATCAGCCCCAGCATTTT	CASIGPWDQPQHF	-	TRBJ1-5	TRBV28	-
TGTGCCAGCAGCTTAGATACTGGGAATCAGCCCCAGCATTTT	CASSLDTGNQPQHF	-	TRBJ1-5	TRBV11-2	-
TGTGCCTGGAGTAGGTTAGGGACGGTTAGCAATCAGCCCCAGCATTTT	CAWSRLGTVSNQPQHF	-	TRBJ1-5	TRBV30	-
TGTGCCAGCAGCCAAGAGCAGGGGGCATACAATGAGCAGTTCTTC	CASSQEQGAYNEQFF	TRBD1	TRBJ2-1	TRBV3-1/TRBV3-2	few
TGTGCCACCAAGTGGGGGGGCGCAGGTAATGAAAAACTGTTTTTT	CATKWGGAGNEKLFF	-	TRBJ1-4	TRBV6-5	-